This T cell receptor (beta chain) was identified in a study of blood T cell repertoires in COVID-19. At the level of the study: COVID-19 samples from acute and convalescent phases originated in the United States, Italy and Spain.

The protocol was immunoSEQ multiplex PCR, while the TCRdb copy is restricted to in-frame clones and leaves out a portion. Of some 210,000 clones listed, 89% are singletons. This CDR3 has 15 amino acids. This chain joins TRBV21-1 and TRBJ1-2; TRBD1, the table's D call, was not compared with the DNA. TRBV21-1 has pseudogene status. Sequencing was performed on peripheral blood. The receptor was isolated from a woman aged 40 to 49 with acute or convalescent COVID-19. The CDR3 sequence is CASSRALYPNYGYTF. CDR3 bases: TGTGCCAGCAGCAGGGCCTTATATCCTAACTATGGCTACACCTTC.